What follows are 9 T cell receptor beta chains derived from one specimen sequenced in a study of T cells in Graves' hyperthyroidism and ophthalmopathy. RNA transcripts served as the template for amplifying TCR beta CDR3 regions. The TCR CDR3 first-round RT-PCR relied on the HTBI primer set. Using its own MiXCR run on the multiplex PCR reads, TCRdb lists one record per CDR3 protein. Here the sample spans approximately 520,000 distinct CDR3 sequences, less than 25% being singletons. The material sequenced was blood. The receptors were sampled from a man younger than 30 with Graves' hyperthyroidism.

The V gene is TRBV6-5, the J gene TRBJ2-5, with a tentative D call TRBD2 (5 bases). The CDR3 runs to 14 residues. Deletions cut 6 bases from V and 2 bases from J, with 13 bases between. Germline-derived CDR1 and CDR2 are MNHEY and SVGAGI. CDR3 DNA: TGTGCCAGCAGCAAAGGGCGGGCGCAAGAGACCCAGTACTTC. Encoded protein: CASSKGRAQETQYF.

The sample holds many counts of this clonotype. The rearrangement uses TRBV29-1 and TRBJ1-2, with D tentatively TRBD1 (6 bases). V gave up 7 bases and J gave up 1 base, with 10 bases separating them. CDR3 length equals 12 residues. Germline loops: CDR1 SQVTM, CDR2 ANQGSEA. CDR3: CSAGQRNYGYTF. DNA for the CDR3: TGCAGCGCTGGACAGCGTAACTATGGCTACACCTTC.

There are many counts of this clonotype. The chain links TRBV6-1 to TRBJ1-6, with D possibly being TRBD1 (6 bases). Germline V gene data show CDR1 as MNHNS and CDR2 as SASEGT. V was shortened by 4 bases and J by 3 bases, with 7 bases between the two germline ends. The CDR3 spans 14 residues. The CDR3 DNA reads as TGTGCCAGCAGTGGGGACAACTATAATTCACCCCTCCACTTT. Its translation is CASSGDNYNSPLHF.

This clonotype was counted at least ten times. This chain links TRBV12-3 or TRBV12-4 with TRBJ1-2; D not certain. Trimming removed 7 bases from V and 2 bases from J, with 11 bases in between. The CDR3 consists of 13 residues. The CDR3 DNA reads as TGTGCCAGCACCCCGGGTATCAACTATGGCTACACCTTC. Translating it yields CASTPGINYGYTF.

This clonotype occurred many times. The rearrangement joins TRBV11-2 to TRBJ2-5, with D hard to call. Germline lookup yields CDR1 SGHAT and CDR2 FQNNGV. The CDR3 has 14 amino acids. The V end was cut by 3 bases, the J end by 4 bases, with 12 bases between. CDR3 nucleotide sequence: TGTGCCAGCAGCTTCCCCGTGAGAGGAGAGACCCAGTACTTC. Translation gives CASSFPVRGETQYF.

The table lists this clonotype with many counts. The V gene is TRBV12-3 or TRBV12-4, the J gene TRBJ1-1, with D perhaps matching TRBD1 (6 bases). V lost 3 bases, J lost 5 bases, and 13 bases lay in between. This CDR3 is 14 amino acids long. The CDR3 DNA reads as TGTGCCAGCAGTTTTGAGACAGGATCGACTGAAGCTTTCTTT. Translation gives CASSFETGSTEAFF.

The chain is built from TRBV27 and TRBJ2-7, with unresolved D. The CDR3 contains 12 residues. The germline V gene has CDR1 MNHEY and CDR2 SMNVEV (reference sequence). The V end lost 6 bases, the J end lost 5 bases, and 11 bases lay between the germline ends. DNA of the CDR3: TGTGCCAGCAGCTCCCCGGGCCACGAGCAGTACTTC. Translated, it gives CASSSPGHEQYF.

This clonotype was seen at least ten times. V usage is TRBV5-1 and J usage is TRBJ2-7; possibly TRBD1 or TRBD2 for D (7 bases each). The CDR3 is 15 residues long. Germline V gene data show CDR1 as SGHRS and CDR2 as YFSETQ. The V end was cut by 3 bases, the J end by 0 bases, with 13 bases between. CDR3 amino acids: CASSYQGGSSYEQYF. The CDR3 DNA reads TGCGCCAGCAGCTACCAGGGGGGGAGCTCCTACGAGCAGTACTTC.

This clonotype was seen more than once but under ten times. The chain combines TRBV7-3 with TRBJ2-2; 7 bases fit TRBD2. Germline CDR1 and CDR2: SGHTA and FQGTGA. The ends lost 6 bases at V and 4 bases at J; junction bases unmatched: 8. The CDR3 totals 15 residues. Written as DNA, the CDR3 is TGTGCCAGCAGTCAATCGGGCGGGAGCACCGGGGAGCTGTTTTTT. Translation gives CASSQSGGSTGELFF.